Listed below are T cell receptor beta chains from one sample, sequenced in a study of T-cell memory formation after mild COVID-19. TCRdb independently ran MiXCR on the 5' RACE reads; one entry per CDR3 protein. The sample carries some 120,000 distinct CDR3 sequences, about 5.9% recorded once. Sequencing was done on a sample of PBMCs or a T cell subset sorted from them (not recorded which). These receptors all come from an adult woman who had mild COVID-19 (a few samples of this study predate the infection). Cell type and time point are not known. CDR3s include the opening cysteine and the closing phenylalanine or tryptophan. The D gene is left open where the match is weak. Where a row states a size, it is once, few, many or the class of an expanded clone; other rows omit it.

.,TRBJ2-7,many,TRBV5-1,TGCGCCAGCAGTTCCCGGGACCACTATCGGGAGCAGTACTTC,CASSSRDHYREQYF
.,TRBJ1-1,few,TRBV24-1,TGTGCCACCAGTGATGCCCCCGGGGCCGGGAACACTGAAGCTTTCTTT,CATSDAPGAGNTEAFF
.,TRBJ1-6,.,TRBV5-1,TGCGCCAGCAGCTCCCTGAAGGGGTCTGATTCACCCCTCCACTTT,CASSSLKGSDSPLHF
TRBD1,TRBJ1-6,few,TRBV5-6,TGTGCCAGCAGAGTACAGGGGGCGAATAATTCACCCCTCCACTTT,CASRVQGANNSPLHF
.,TRBJ2-7,.,TRBV7-2,TGTGCCAGCAGCCAGGGCAGTGTTTCCCGGGAGCAGTACTTC,CASSQGSVSREQYF
TRBD1,TRBJ2-1,few,TRBV7-8,TGTGCCAGCAGCTTAGTAGAGACAGGGAGTAATGAGCAGTTCTTC,CASSLVETGSNEQFF
.,TRBJ2-1,many,TRBV30,TGTGCCTGGAGTGTACTTGGGGGATACAATGAGCAGTTCTTC,CAWSVLGGYNEQFF
.,TRBJ2-5,many,TRBV7-3,TGTGCCAGCAGCTCGGGACGGCAAGAGACCCAGTACTTC,CASSSGRQETQYF
.,TRBJ1-3,few,TRBV20-1,TGCAGTGCTAGCGTGGACGCCTCTGGAAACACCATATATTTT,CSASVDASGNTIYF
.,TRBJ2-2,few,TRBV2,TGTGCCAGCAAGGTTCAGGATACGAACACCGGGGAGCTGTTTTTT,CASKVQDTNTGELFF
.,TRBJ1-1,many,TRBV18,TGTGCCAGCTCACCTTATGCACCTAACACTGAAGCTTTCTTT,CASSPYAPNTEAFF
.,TRBJ2-3,.,TRBV29-1,TGCAGCGTTGCCCCGAGCAGTTCAGATACGCAGTATTTT,CSVAPSSSDTQYF
TRBD1,TRBJ2-3,many,TRBV9,TGTGCCAGCAGCGCGGGACAGGGGGCAAGAGGTACGCAGTATTTT,CASSAGQGARGTQYF
.,TRBJ1-1,few,TRBV11-3,TGTGCCAGCAGCTTAGGAAGGGCCACCGGGACTGAAGCTTTCTTT,CASSLGRATGTEAFF
TRBD1,TRBJ2-7,few,TRBV12-3/TRBV12-4,TGTGCCAGCAGACCGAGACAGGGGAACTACGAGCAGTACTTC,CASRPRQGNYEQYF
.,TRBJ1-2,few,TRBV5-1,TGCGCCAGCAGCCTTCGATCGGACTCCGGGACCATCCCTGGCTACACCTTC,CASSLRSDSGTIPGYTF
TRBD2,TRBJ2-2,.,TRBV29-1,TGCAGCGTTGGTGGGAGGGCGAACACCGGGGAGCTGTTTTTT,CSVGGRANTGELFF
TRBD2,TRBJ2-1,.,TRBV7-8,TGTGCCAGCACTAGCGGGGGGCTTTCCTACAATGAGCAGTTCTTC,CASTSGGLSYNEQFF
.,TRBJ2-7,many,TRBV5-1,TGCGCCAGCAGCTTGGGGACCTCTATAGGCGAGCAGTACTTC,CASSLGTSIGEQYF
TRBD2,TRBJ2-5,few,TRBV20-1,TGCAGTGCTAGGCCTGGACTAGCGGGGGGAGAGACCCAGTACTTC,CSARPGLAGGETQYF
.,TRBJ2-1,many,TRBV7-8,TGTGCCAGCAGCTTAGGCCGGGTCCATGGGGGTTCCTACAATGAGCAGTTCTTC,CASSLGRVHGGSYNEQFF
.,TRBJ2-3,few,TRBV7-7,TGTGCCAGCAGCTTAGCGACGATACAGGGCTTTTCCGATACGCAGTATTTT,CASSLATIQGFSDTQYF
.,TRBJ2-1,many,TRBV24-1,TGTGCCACCAGTGACCCAGCCCTCGGCTCCTACAATGAGCAGTTCTTC,CATSDPALGSYNEQFF
.,TRBJ1-2,.,TRBV15,TGTGCCACCAGCAGCCCTAATGCCTATGGCTACACCTTC,CATSSPNAYGYTF
.,TRBJ1-2,few,TRBV4-3,TGCGCCAGCAGCCAGAGGCAGAACTATGGCTACACCTTC,CASSQRQNYGYTF
.,TRBJ2-2,.,TRBV7-8,TGTGCCAGCAGCCAAAGCAGTACCGGGGAGCTGTTTTTT,CASSQSSTGELFF
TRBD1,TRBJ2-1,.,TRBV5-1,TGCGCCAGCAGCTTACAGGGGTCTGAGCAGTTCTTC,CASSLQGSEQFF
.,TRBJ2-5,few,TRBV7-9,TGTGCCAGCAGCTTTGGCAGGTGGGAATTAGAGACCCAGTACTTC,CASSFGRWELETQYF
TRBD1,TRBJ2-5,many,TRBV5-5,TGTGCCAGCAGCTCCGGGACAGGGATTACAGAGACCCAGTACTTC,CASSSGTGITETQYF
.,TRBJ1-3,.,TRBV6-1,TGTGCCAGCGAGTGGGGAAGGTCTGGAAACACCATATATTTT,CASEWGRSGNTIYF
.,TRBJ1-3,many,TRBV29-1,TGCAGCGTTGGTCAAGTAGCAGGCGCCTTTGGAAACACCATATATTTT,CSVGQVAGAFGNTIYF
.,TRBJ2-3,.,TRBV6-2/TRBV6-3,TGTGCCAGCAGTACGCGGGGAACTAGCACAGATACGCAGTATTTT,CASSTRGTSTDTQYF
.,TRBJ1-5,few,TRBV5-5,TGTGCCAGCAGCCCCGGTCCTAGACTCGATCAGCCCCAGCATTTT,CASSPGPRLDQPQHF
TRBD2,TRBJ2-3,few,TRBV4-1,TGCGCCAGCAGGCGACTAGCGGGGGGGCGAGATACGCAGTATTTT,CASRRLAGGRDTQYF
.,TRBJ2-5,few,TRBV11-2,TGTGCCAGCAGCTTAGGGGTCGTGGGCCAAGAGACCCAGTACTTC,CASSLGVVGQETQYF
TRBD1,TRBJ2-1,many,TRBV29-1,TGCAGCGTACTCGGGACAGAGTCCTACAATGAGCAGTTCTTC,CSVLGTESYNEQFF
.,TRBJ2-5,.,TRBV10-3,TGTGCCATCAGTGATAAGGGGGTTCAAGAGACCCAGTACTTC,CAISDKGVQETQYF
TRBD2,TRBJ2-3,.,TRBV10-3,TGTGCCATCAGTTCTAGCGGGGGGACAGATACGCAGTATTTT,CAISSSGGTDTQYF
.,TRBJ2-3,many,TRBV7-2,TGTGCCAGCAGCCCAGCTTACATTAGCACAGATACGCAGTATTTT,CASSPAYISTDTQYF
TRBD2,TRBJ2-1,.,TRBV3-1,TGTGCCAGCAGCCAAGGGCCAGCGGGGCGGAATGAGCAGTTCTTC,CASSQGPAGRNEQFF
.,TRBJ2-5,many,TRBV4-1,TGCGCCAGCAGCCACCAAGGGAAGGACGGCGCAGGGGCCCAGTACTTC,CASSHQGKDGAGAQYF
.,TRBJ1-3,.,TRBV20-1,TGCAGTGCGGTACCAGTCCAGGTTCCTGGAAACACCATATATTTT,CSAVPVQVPGNTIYF
TRBD2,TRBJ2-1,.,TRBV12-3/TRBV12-4,TGTGCCAGCACCTCGCGAAGCGGGGGAAACAATGAGCAGTTCTTC,CASTSRSGGNNEQFF
TRBD2,TRBJ2-7,many,TRBV6-2/TRBV6-3,TGTGCCAGCAGTTACTATGGTAGCGGGAACGAGCAGTACTTC,CASSYYGSGNEQYF
.,TRBJ2-6,few,TRBV6-5,TGTGCCAGCAGTTACTCGGGACTCGCTGTCTCTGGGGCCAACGTCCTGACTTTC,CASSYSGLAVSGANVLTF
TRBD1,TRBJ1-2,few,TRBV6-5,TGTGCCAGCAGTCCACAGGGGGCCACTAACTATGGCTACACCTTC,CASSPQGATNYGYTF
.,TRBJ2-7,many,TRBV7-2,TGTGCCAGCAGCCCCAATGGGTACGACTACGAGCAGTACTTC,CASSPNGYDYEQYF
TRBD1,TRBJ1-2,.,TRBV5-6,TGTGCCAGCAGCTTGGTTGGGACAGAGGGCTACACCTTC,CASSLVGTEGYTF
.,TRBJ1-1,many,TRBV5-1,TGCGCCAGCAGAGGGACCCTGACTGAAGCTTTCTTT,CASRGTLTEAFF
TRBD1,TRBJ1-4,few,TRBV4-1,TGCGCCAGCAGCCAAGTGGCTGACAGGGGAAGAAGGTCTAATGAAAAACTGTTTTTT,CASSQVADRGRRSNEKLFF
.,TRBJ1-1,many,TRBV7-9,TGTGCCAGCAGCCCAAAATGGGCAGAAGAAGCTTTCTTT,CASSPKWAEEAFF